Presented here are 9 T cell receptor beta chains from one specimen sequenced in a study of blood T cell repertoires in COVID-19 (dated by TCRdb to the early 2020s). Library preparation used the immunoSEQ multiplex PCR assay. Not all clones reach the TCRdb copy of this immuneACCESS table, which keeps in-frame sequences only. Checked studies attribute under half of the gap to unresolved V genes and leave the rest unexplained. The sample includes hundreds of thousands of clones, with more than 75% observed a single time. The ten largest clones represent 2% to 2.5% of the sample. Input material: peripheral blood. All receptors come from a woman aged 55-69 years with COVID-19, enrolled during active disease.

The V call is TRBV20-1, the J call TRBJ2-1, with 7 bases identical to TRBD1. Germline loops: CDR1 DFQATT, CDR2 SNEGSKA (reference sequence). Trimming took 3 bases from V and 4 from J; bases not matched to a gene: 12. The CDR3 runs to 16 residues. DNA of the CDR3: TGCAGTGCTAGTACCCGGACAGGAGAATTTTACAATGAGCAGTTCTTC. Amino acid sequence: CSASTRTGEFYNEQFF.

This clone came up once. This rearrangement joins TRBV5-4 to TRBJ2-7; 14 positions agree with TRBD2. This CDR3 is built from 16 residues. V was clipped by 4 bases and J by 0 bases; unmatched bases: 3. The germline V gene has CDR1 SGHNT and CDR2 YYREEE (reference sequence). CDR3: CASSPTSGGASYEQYF. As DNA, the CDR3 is TGTGCCAGCAGCCCGACTAGCGGGGGGGCCTCCTACGAGCAGTACTTC.

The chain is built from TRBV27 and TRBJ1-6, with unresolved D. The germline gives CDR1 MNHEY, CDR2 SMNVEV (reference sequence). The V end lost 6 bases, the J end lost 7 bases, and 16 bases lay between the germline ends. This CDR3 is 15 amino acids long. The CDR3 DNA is TGTGCCAGCAGCCGAACCGGGAGAGGAAATTCACCCCTCCACTTT. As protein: CASSRTGRGNSPLHF.

The chain's CDR3 is CASRLRGWNSPLHF. DNA of the CDR3: TGTGCCAGCAGGCTCCGGGGATGGAATTCACCCCTCCACTTT. The chain joins TRBV7-2 to TRBJ1-6, with D unresolved. The V gene's germline CDR1 is SGHTA and CDR2 FQGNSA. This CDR3 comprises 14 residues. With 6 bases removed from V and 7 bases from J, the gap between germline ends came to 13 bases.

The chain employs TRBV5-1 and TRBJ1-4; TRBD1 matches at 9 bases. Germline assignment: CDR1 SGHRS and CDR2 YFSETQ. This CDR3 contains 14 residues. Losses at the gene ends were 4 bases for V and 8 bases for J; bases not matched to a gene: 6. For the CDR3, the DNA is TGCGCCAGCAGCCGGGACAGGGCGAGAGAAAAACTGTTTTTT. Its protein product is CASSRDRAREKLFF.

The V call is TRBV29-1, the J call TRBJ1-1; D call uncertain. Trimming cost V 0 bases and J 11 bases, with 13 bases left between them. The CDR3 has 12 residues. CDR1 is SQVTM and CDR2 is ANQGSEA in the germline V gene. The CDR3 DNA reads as TGCAGCGTTGAAGACCGCCCCCTCGGGGCTTTCTTT. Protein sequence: CSVEDRPLGAFF.

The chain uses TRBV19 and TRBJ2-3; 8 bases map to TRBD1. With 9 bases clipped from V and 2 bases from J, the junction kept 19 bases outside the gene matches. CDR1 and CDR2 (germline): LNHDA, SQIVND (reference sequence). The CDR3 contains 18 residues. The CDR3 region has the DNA TGTGCCAGCCAGCCCGACGACAGGGGCGCTAGGCCCACAGATACGCAGTATTTT. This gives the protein CASQPDDRGARPTDTQYF.

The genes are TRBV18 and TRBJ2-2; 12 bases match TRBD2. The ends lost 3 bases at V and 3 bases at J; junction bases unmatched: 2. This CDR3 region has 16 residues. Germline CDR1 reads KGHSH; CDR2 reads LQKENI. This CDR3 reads CASSPRLAGDTGELFF. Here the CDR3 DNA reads TGTGCCAGCTCACCCCGACTAGCGGGGGACACCGGGGAGCTGTTTTTT.

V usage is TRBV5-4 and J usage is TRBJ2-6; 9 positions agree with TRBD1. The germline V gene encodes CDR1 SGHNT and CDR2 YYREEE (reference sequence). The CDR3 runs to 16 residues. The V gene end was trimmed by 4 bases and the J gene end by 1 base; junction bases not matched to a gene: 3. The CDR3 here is CASSLDRGSGANVLTF. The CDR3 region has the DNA TGTGCCAGCAGCCTGGACAGGGGTTCTGGGGCCAACGTCCTGACTTTC. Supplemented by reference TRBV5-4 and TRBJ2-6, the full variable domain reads ETGVTQSPTHLIKTRGQQVTLRCSSQSGHNTVSWYQQALGQGPQFIFQYYREEENGRGNFPPRFSGLQFPNYSSELNVNALELDDSALYLCASSLDRGSGANVLTFGAGSRLTVL.